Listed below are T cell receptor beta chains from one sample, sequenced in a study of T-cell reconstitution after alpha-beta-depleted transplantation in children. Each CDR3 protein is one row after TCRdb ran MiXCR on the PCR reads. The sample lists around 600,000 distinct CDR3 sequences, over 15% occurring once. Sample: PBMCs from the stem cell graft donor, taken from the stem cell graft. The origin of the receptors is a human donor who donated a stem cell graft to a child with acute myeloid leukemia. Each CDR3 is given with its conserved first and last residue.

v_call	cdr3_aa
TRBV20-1	CSARPGERTDTQYF
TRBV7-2	CASSENEKLFF
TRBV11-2	CASSAGQVASYEQYF
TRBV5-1	CASSLQRRQVETQYF
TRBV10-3	CAISSEGRGGTDTQYF
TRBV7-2	CASSLGGGANVLTF
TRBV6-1	CARSTSLADTQYF
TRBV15	CATSRDRFGTARAF
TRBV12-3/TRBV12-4	CASSWGQGTPLHF
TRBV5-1	CASSLSQTGANTEAFF
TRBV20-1	CSAREVTAREQFF
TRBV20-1	CSAIRDTRTDTQYF
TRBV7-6	CASSLVGFNTEAFF
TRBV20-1	CSASRSGGALDEQFF
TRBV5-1	CASSLDFGTAAYEQYF
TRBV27	CASSSSNYGYTF
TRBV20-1	CSAIDGGVKNGYTF
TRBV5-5	CASSPQGGDYSNQPQHF
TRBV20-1	CSAPAQIYNEQFF
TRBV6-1	CASSEDRGATDTQYF
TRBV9	CASSPRAGGINEQFF
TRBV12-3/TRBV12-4	CASSWGGPYNEQFF
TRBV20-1	CSARDYLRDRRNSPLHF
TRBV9	CASSVGAGGMEQYF
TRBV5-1	CASSFGTGVGEQFF
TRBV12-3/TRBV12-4	CASSPGVAGGKETQYF
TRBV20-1	CSARNLNEQFF
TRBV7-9	CASSILGTGGAAFF
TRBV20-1	CSAGGRPGGFSYEQYF
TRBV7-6	CASSFSMDSRTEAFF
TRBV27	CASSLEETSGATDTQYF
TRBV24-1	CATSDTGGNTEAFF
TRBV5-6	CASSLVNRGTGELFF
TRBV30	CALQDRGNTEAFF
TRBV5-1	CASSPGWGSYEQYF
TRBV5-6	CASSETGTKRDGYTF
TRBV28	CASTTGPLIGYTF